The 28 T cell receptor beta chains below come from one sample, sequenced in a study of T-cell reconstitution after alpha-beta-depleted transplantation in children. The TCRbeta library incorporated unique molecular identifiers. TCRdb reprocessed the PCR reads via MiXCR and lists one record per CDR3 protein. The sample includes some 640,000 distinct CDR3 sequences, around 17% seen only once; the top ten take over 0.95%. Material: PBMCs from the stem cell graft donor, obtained from the stem cell graft. All receptors come from a human donor who donated a stem cell graft to a child with acute myeloid leukemia.

The chain couples TRBV20-1 to TRBJ2-3; D is possibly TRBD1 or TRBD2 (5 bases each). The CDR3 is made up of 14 amino acids. The ends were cut back, 6 bases at V and 3 bases at J, with 16 bases in the middle. Germline lookup yields CDR1 DFQATT and CDR2 SNEGSKA (reference sequence). The CDR3 region is CSAPVMGPTDTQYF. CDR3 bases: TGCAGTGCACCCGTCATGGGACCTACAGATACGCAGTATTTT.

This chain uses TRBV6-1 with TRBJ2-2; perhaps TRBD1 as D (6 bases). V shed 7 bases and J shed 4 bases, with 13 bases lying between them. The germline V gene has CDR1 MNHNS and CDR2 SASEGT. This CDR3 is 14 amino acids long. The CDR3 loop is CASISGAGTGELFF. DNA of the CDR3: TGTGCCAGCATCTCAGGGGCGGGCACCGGGGAGCTGTTTTTT.

The CDR3 sequence: CAISRTGSNQPQHF. DNA of the CDR3: TGTGCCATCAGCCGGACAGGCAGCAATCAGCCCCAGCATTTT. The chain combines TRBV10-3 with TRBJ1-5; 7 bases line up with TRBD1. Trimming removed 6 bases from V and 1 base from J; junction bases left unmatched: 3. CDR1 and CDR2 from the germline V gene are ENHRY and SYGVKD. This CDR3 is 14 amino acids long.

This clonotype was detected many times. The chain couples TRBV2 to TRBJ2-1, with 12 bases fitting TRBD2. The CDR3 totals 17 residues. The J segment lost 5 bases and the V segment lost 3 bases, leaving 8 bases of the junction unmatched. The germline gives CDR1 SNHLY, CDR2 FYNNEI. CDR3 protein: CASSDPRTSGEHNEQFF. The DNA of the CDR3 is TGTGCCAGCAGTGACCCTCGGACTAGCGGGGAGCACAATGAGCAGTTCTTC. Based on the CDR3 plus reference TRBV2 and TRBJ2-1, the full variable domain is EPEVTQTPSHQVTQMGQEVILRCVPISNHLYFYWYRQILGQKVEFLVSFYNNEISEKSEIFDDQFSVERPDGSNFTLKIRSTKLEDSAMYFCASSDPRTSGEHNEQFFGPGTRLTVL.

In its sample, this clonotype was seen many times. The chain employs TRBV20-1 and TRBJ2-2, with a tentative D call TRBD2 (7 bases). The CDR3 extends over 16 amino acids. Trimming shortened V by 3 bases and J by 2 bases, and 16 bases separated the two germline ends. Germline values: CDR1 DFQATT, CDR2 SNEGSKA (reference sequence). The CDR3 DNA reads as TGCAGTGCTAGGAGGGGGGGTTCAGTTAACACCGGGGAGCTGTTTTTT. Translated, it gives CSARRGGSVNTGELFF.

This clonotype was detected many times. This chain uses TRBV29-1 with TRBJ2-1, with TRBD2 as a possible D gene (5 bases). The germline V gene encodes CDR1 SQVTM and CDR2 ANQGSEA. The V and J ends lost 5 bases and 5 bases respectively, with 16 bases between them. The CDR3 covers 14 residues. The CDR3 here is CSVLRRGPDNEQFF. DNA of the CDR3: TGCAGCGTTCTTCGACGCGGGCCCGACAATGAGCAGTTCTTC.

This clonotype was recorded at least ten times. This chain uses TRBV7-2 with TRBJ2-2; D is ambiguous. CDR1 SGHTA and CDR2 FQGNSA come from the germline V gene. The germline V and J ends were trimmed by 3 bases and 7 bases, with 12 bases remaining between them. The CDR3 has 14 residues. CDR3 sequence (DNA): TGTGCCAGCAGCTTGCACAAGGGCGACGGGGAGCTGTTTTTT. Translation gives CASSLHKGDGELFF.

Many counts were recorded for this clonotype. The genes are TRBV7-9 and TRBJ2-1, with 10 bases identical to TRBD1. The CDR3 totals 15 residues. Germline V gene lookup returns CDR1 SEHNR and CDR2 FQNEAQ (reference sequence). V was clipped by 4 bases and J by 9 bases; unmatched bases: 9. The CDR3 DNA reads TGTGCCAGCAGCTCGGGACAGGGGCCCAGGGGTGAGCAGTTCTTC. It encodes CASSSGQGPRGEQFF.

In this sample, this clonotype turned up a few times. The chain uses TRBV13 and TRBJ2-1, with TRBD2 identical over 11 bases. This CDR3 is built from 15 residues. Germline assignment: CDR1 PRHDT and CDR2 FYEKMQ (reference sequence). Trimming at V came to 5 bases and at J to 9 bases, leaving 9 bases not matched to a gene. For the CDR3, the DNA is TGTGCCAGCAGCCCCCGTCTAGCGGGGGGCCTTGAGCAGTTCTTC. It translates to CASSPRLAGGLEQFF.

The chain has TRBV5-1 and TRBJ2-7, with unresolved D. With 0 bases removed from V and 0 bases from J, the gap between germline ends came to 10 bases. Germline V gene lookup returns CDR1 SGHRS and CDR2 YFSETQ. The CDR3 spans 15 residues. This CDR3 reads CASSLGDTSSYEQYV. CDR3 coding DNA: TGCGCCAGCAGCTTGGGAGACACCAGCTCCTACGAGCAGTACGTC.

This clonotype was seen just once. A much larger clone lies a single base off, so this may be a read error. The gene calls are TRBV7-3 and TRBJ2-1; D is possibly TRBD1 or TRBD2 (7 bases each). The germline gives CDR1 SGHTA, CDR2 FQGTGA. This CDR3 has 15 residues. Here the CDR3 DNA reads TGTGTCAGCAGCCCACGAGGGGGAGGGGGCAGTGAGCAGTTCTTC. As protein: CVSSPRGGGGSEQFF.

This clonotype was recorded once. Possible read error: a much larger clone is one base away. The chain couples TRBV20-1 to TRBJ2-5; 12 bases are a match to TRBD1. The CDR3 covers 17 residues. Germline V lookup: CDR1 DFQATT, CDR2 SNEGSKA (reference sequence). The CDR3 loop reads CCAARPGQGATGETQYF. CDR3 in DNA: TGCTGTGCCGCCCGTCCGGGACAGGGGGCTACGGGAGAGACCCAGTACTTC.

This clonotype was detected ten times or more. The V gene is TRBV20-1, the J gene TRBJ2-1; TRBD1 matches 7 bases. Germline V lookup: CDR1 DFQATT, CDR2 SNEGSKA (reference sequence). With 0 bases clipped from V and 3 bases from J, the junction kept 8 bases outside the gene matches. This CDR3 has 16 residues. CDR3 amino acids: CSARDQGNRGYNEQFF. For the CDR3, the DNA is TGCAGTGCTAGAGATCAGGGAAACAGGGGCTACAATGAGCAGTTCTTC.

CDR3 loop: CASSHTGSGNTIYF. CDR3 bases: TGTGCCAGCAGTCACACGGGCTCTGGAAACACCATATATTTT. The chain couples TRBV7-2 to TRBJ1-3; D gene uncertain. V was shortened by 6 bases and J by 0 bases, with 9 bases between the two germline ends. Germline assignment: CDR1 SGHTA and CDR2 FQGNSA. There are 14 residues in the CDR3.

This clonotype was observed at least ten times. The chain has TRBV20-1 and TRBJ1-2; 10 bases align to TRBD1. Germline assignment: CDR1 DFQATT and CDR2 SNEGSKA (reference sequence). The CDR3 totals 13 residues. Losses at the gene ends were 6 bases for V and 3 bases for J; bases not matched to a gene: 4. This chain's CDR3 is CSARTGGYYGYTF. In nucleotides, the CDR3 is TGCAGTGCACGGACAGGGGGTTACTATGGCTACACCTTC.

This clonotype was seen a handful of times. The V and J genes are TRBV12-3 or TRBV12-4 and TRBJ1-1, with D possibly being TRBD1 (6 bases). This CDR3 region has 17 residues. V lost 5 bases, J lost 0 bases, and 19 bases lay in between. This chain's CDR3 is CASSTGTRVFMNTEAFF. The CDR3 nucleotides read TGTGCCAGCAGTACCGGGACACGGGTCTTCATGAACACTGAAGCTTTCTTT.

This clonotype was seen more than once but under ten times. The genes are TRBV14 and TRBJ2-7; TRBD1 aligns across 8 bases. Germline loops: CDR1 SGHDN, CDR2 FVKESK. V was pared by 3 bases and J by 2 bases, with 9 bases of the junction left unmatched. The CDR3 length is 16 residues. Here the CDR3 reads CASSHGTGEPTYEQYV. The CDR3 coding sequence is TGTGCCAGCAGCCATGGGACAGGTGAACCTACCTACGAGCAGTACGTC.

This clonotype came up a few times. The chain combines TRBV15 with TRBJ2-1; D is undetermined. The CDR3 runs to 16 residues. V lost 1 base and J 0 bases, leaving 10 bases between the germline ends. Germline values: CDR1 LNHNV, CDR2 YYDKDF (reference sequence). CDR3 amino acids: CATSRGGISSYNEQFF. The CDR3 DNA reads TGTGCCACCAGCAGAGGGGGAATTAGCTCCTACAATGAGCAGTTCTTC.

The rearrangement joins TRBV12-3 or TRBV12-4 to TRBJ1-6; D gene ambiguous. V gave up 3 bases and J gave up 9 bases, with 12 bases separating them. The CDR3 extends over 14 amino acids. DNA for the CDR3: TGTGCCAGCAGTTTGGACTATACGGGTTCACCCCTCCACTTT. The encoded protein is CASSLDYTGSPLHF.

At least ten counts were recorded for this clonotype. V is TRBV25-1 and J is TRBJ2-1; TRBD2 matches 9 bases. The CDR3 has 16 residues. The V segment lost 6 bases and the J segment 0 bases; nucleotides outside the gene matches: 6. CDR1 and CDR2 (germline): MGHDK, SYGVNS. CDR3 sequence: CASRQRGAYSYNEQFF. The CDR3 nucleotides are TGTGCCAGCAGACAGCGGGGGGCCTACTCCTACAATGAGCAGTTCTTC.

Notes on this clonotype: With a much larger clone just one base away, this may be a read error. CDR3 residues: CAVSERTGTHPYEQYF. The DNA for the CDR3 is TGTGCCGTCAGTGAGAGGACGGGGACGCATCCCTACGAGCAGTACTTC. The chain carries TRBV10-3 and TRBJ2-7; D may match TRBD1 or TRBD2 (5 bases each). CDR1 is ENHRY and CDR2 is SYGVKD in the germline V gene. The length of the CDR3 is 16 residues.

This chain connects TRBV10-1 to TRBJ1-1; D is uncertain. Trimming stripped 4 bases from V and 0 bases from J, with 12 bases between. This CDR3 is built from 15 residues. Germline V gives CDR1 WNHNN, CDR2 SYGVQD (reference sequence). This CDR3 is CASSVGSGVNTEAFF. Written as DNA, the CDR3 is TGCGCCAGCAGTGTGGGCAGCGGCGTGAACACTGAAGCTTTCTTT.

Regarding this clonotype: A much larger clone differs from this one at a single base, so this may be a read error. This chain joins TRBV6-5 and TRBJ2-7; TRBD1 might be the D (6 bases). Trimming took 2 bases from V and 6 from J, leaving 11 bases between them. Looked up from germline, CDR1 is MNHEY and CDR2 is SVGAGI. The CDR3 length is 13 residues. CDR3: CASSYGARGEQYF. As DNA, the CDR3 is TGTGCCAGCAGTTACGGGGCCAGGGGCGAGCAGTACTTC.

Ten or more counts support this clonotype. The chain joins TRBV7-2 to TRBJ1-1; D might be TRBD1 (5 bases). With 1 base removed from V and 1 base from J, the gap between germline ends came to 10 bases. The CDR3 covers 15 residues. Per germline, CDR1 SGHTA and CDR2 FQGNSA. The CDR3 region is CASSLGPGPNTEAFF. The CDR3 DNA is TGTGCCAGCAGCTTAGGGCCGGGACCGAACACTGAAGCTTTCTTT. The variable domain in full, with the rest retrieved from reference TRBV7-2 and TRBJ1-1, is GAGVSQSPSNKVTEKGKDVELRCDPISGHTALYWYRQSLGQGLEFLIYFQGNSAPDKSGLPSDRFSAERTGGSVSTLTIQRTQQEDSAVYLCASSLGPGPNTEAFFGQGTRLTVV.

The chain uses TRBV5-1 and TRBJ2-1, with D perhaps TRBD1 or TRBD2 (5 bases each). The V gene's germline CDR1 is SGHRS and CDR2 YFSETQ. Trimming removed 4 bases from V and 4 bases from J, with 15 bases in between. The CDR3 runs to 15 residues. CDR3 amino acids: CASSRRDGIYNEQFF. CDR3 bases: TGCGCCAGCAGCAGAAGGGACGGTATATACAATGAGCAGTTCTTC.

As to this clonotype: At one end the junction does not follow the germline gene, possibly because of a read error. The chain joins TRBV11-2 to TRBJ2-3; maybe TRBD1 (6 bases). Germline CDR1 SGHAT, CDR2 FQNNGV. CDR3 length equals 15 residues. CDR3 DNA sequence: TGTGCCAACAGCACTTTAGGTGGGGGCTCAGATACGCAGTATTTT. Translating it yields CANSTLGGGSDTQYF.

There are a few counts of this clonotype. Here the CDR3 reads CASSPGPVTGELFF. CDR3 bases: TGTGCCAGCAGTCCCGGACCGGTAACCGGGGAGCTGTTTTTT. V gene TRBV5-6 combines with J gene TRBJ2-2; D is unresolved. This CDR3 is built from 14 residues. V was clipped by 5 bases and J by 5 bases, with 13 bases between them. Per the germline V gene, CDR1 is SGHDT and CDR2 is YYEEEE.

J is TRBJ2-2 and V is TRBV7-9, with a tentative D call TRBD1 (6 bases). The CDR3 is 17 residues long. V was cut by 5 bases and J by 0 bases, with 16 bases left in between. Germline assignment: CDR1 SEHNR and CDR2 FQNEAQ (reference sequence). CDR3 sequence reads: CASSLLPGHPNTGELFF. As DNA, the CDR3 is TGTGCCAGCAGCCTTCTCCCGGGACACCCGAACACCGGGGAGCTGTTTTTT.